A selection of T cell receptor beta chains follows, all from one sample in a study of shared clonotypes between healthy human individuals. Method: immunoSEQ multiplex PCR; TCRdb's copy keeps in-frame clones and lacks some. The sample shows some 2,400,000 clones, around 95% of them seen only once. The sequenced sample was naive CD4+ T cells sorted from blood. These receptors all stem from a young man in good health. Both conserved end residues are part of each CDR3. The D gene is left open where the match is weak. Not every row has a clone size; where given, it reads once, few, many or a size class.

v_call	clone_size	d_call	j_call	cdr3_nt	cdr3_aa
TRBV7-3	-	TRBD2	TRBJ2-3	TGTGCCAGCAGCTTTAGGGCGGGAGCAGATACGCAGTATTTT	CASSFRAGADTQYF
TRBV12-5	-	-	TRBJ2-7	TGTGCTAGTGGTTTGGCCGGGGCCTCCGAGCAGTACTTC	CASGLAGASEQYF
TRBV5-1	-	TRBD2	TRBJ2-5	TGCGCCAGCAGCTTCGTGGCGGGGGGGCGTCAAGAGACCCAGTACTTC	CASSFVAGGRQETQYF
TRBV7-8	-	-	TRBJ1-5	TGTGCCAGCAGCTTAGCTGACAGGCCTAATCAGCCCCAGCATTTT	CASSLADRPNQPQHF
TRBV5-4	-	TRBD2	TRBJ2-1	TGTGCCAGCAGCGTTCCCGGGACTAGCGGGATAGGTGAGCAGTTCTTC	CASSVPGTSGIGEQFF
TRBV10-1	-	TRBD2	TRBJ2-2	TGCGCCAGTTCGACTAGCGACACCGGGGAGCTGTTTTTT	CASSTSDTGELFF
TRBV28	-	TRBD1	TRBJ2-2	TGTGCCACCAGGGGGCAAGGCACCGGGGAGCTGTTTTTT	CATRGQGTGELFF
TRBV5-1	-	-	TRBJ2-6	TGCGCCAGCAGCTTGGTCACCGGGGCTGGGGCCAACGTCCTGACTTTC	CASSLVTGAGANVLTF
TRBV2	-	TRBD2	TRBJ2-5	TGTGCCAGCCCCCACGGGGGGACCAATCTAGAGACCCAGTACTTC	CASPHGGTNLETQYF
TRBV28	few	TRBD1	TRBJ1-3	TGTGCCAGCAGCCAATCCGACAGGGGCACCATATATTTT	CASSQSDRGTIYF
TRBV4-1	-	-	TRBJ2-1	TGCGCCAGCAGCCAAACGGGGGCTAGCTCCTACAATGAGCAGTTCTTC	CASSQTGASSYNEQFF
TRBV11-3	-	TRBD2	TRBJ2-2	TGTGCCAGCAGCCTTTTAGCGGGTGCGAACACCGGGGAGCTGTTTTTT	CASSLLAGANTGELFF
TRBV29-1	-	TRBD1	TRBJ2-2	TGCAGCGTTGATTTAGGGACAGGGAACACCGGGGAGCTGTTTTTT	CSVDLGTGNTGELFF
TRBV6-5	-	-	TRBJ2-2	TGTGCCAGCAGTTACTCGAGGCAGACCGGGGAGCTGTTTTTT	CASSYSRQTGELFF
TRBV10-1	-	TRBD2	TRBJ2-1	TGCGCCAGCAGTGCGACTAGCGGCTTCAGCTCCTACAATGAGCAGTTCTTC	CASSATSGFSSYNEQFF
TRBV10-1	-	-	TRBJ2-2	TGCGCCAGCAGTGAGTCCCTAGGGTTCACCGGGGAGCTGTTTTTT	CASSESLGFTGELFF
TRBV11-2	-	-	TRBJ2-7	TGTGCCAGCAGCGTCCAGGGAATTGAGACCGAGCAGTACTTC	CASSVQGIETEQYF
TRBV7-2	once	TRBD2	TRBJ2-3	TGTGCCAGCAGCCCGGTGGGAGGGAGCACAGATACGCAGTATTTT	CASSPVGGSTDTQYF
TRBV6-6	-	-	TRBJ1-3	TGTGCCAGCAGGGTACCAAGGACAAGCTCTGGAAACACCATATATTTT	CASRVPRTSSGNTIYF
TRBV7-3	-	-	TRBJ2-1	TGTGCCAGCAGCTTAACGGGGAATTTCTACAATGAGCAGTTCTTC	CASSLTGNFYNEQFF
TRBV5-1	-	-	TRBJ2-1	TGCGCCAGCAGGAGGGACGCCTACAATGAGCAGTTCTTC	CASRRDAYNEQFF
TRBV10-1	-	TRBD1	TRBJ2-4	TGCGCCAGCAGTGAGGGTGGGTCCGGGACAGGGTTTGCCAAAAACATTCAGTACTTC	CASSEGGSGTGFAKNIQYF
TRBV5-4	-	-	TRBJ1-6	TGTGCCAGCAGGGAACAGCACTATAATTCACCCCTCCACTTT	CASREQHYNSPLHF
TRBV9	-	-	TRBJ1-1	TGTGCCAGCAGCGTAGTTCAGGGGTTGAACACTGAAGCTTTCTTT	CASSVVQGLNTEAFF
TRBV5-1	-	TRBD2	TRBJ2-1	TGCGCCAGCAGCTTGGGGGCCTCTAGCGGGATACACAATGAGCAGTTCTTC	CASSLGASSGIHNEQFF
TRBV5-6	-	-	TRBJ1-4	TGTGCCAGCAGCCCTGTGGACAGAACTAATGAAAAACTGTTTTTT	CASSPVDRTNEKLFF
TRBV4-1	-	TRBD1	TRBJ2-1	TGCGCCAGCAGCCACCCCCGGGACAGGGGAAAATTGAGCTCCTACAATGAGCAGTTCTTC	CASSHPRDRGKLSSYNEQFF
TRBV6-1	-	-	TRBJ1-6	TGTGCCAGCATCCTGGGGGGGGCGCATAATTCACCCCTCCACTTT	CASILGGAHNSPLHF
TRBV11-2	-	-	TRBJ2-5	TGTGCCAGCAGTTCCCTAAGAGGGTTGAGCGAGACCCAGTACTTC	CASSSLRGLSETQYF
TRBV7-7	-	-	TRBJ1-2	TGTGCTAGCAGCTTGATTCGGGCTACGGGACCCAAGGCCGGCTACACCTTC	CASSLIRATGPKAGYTF
TRBV7-2	-	-	TRBJ1-1	TGTGCCAGCAGCCTATACAGTGAAGCTTTCTTT	CASSLYSEAFF
TRBV28	-	-	TRBJ2-7	TGTGCCAGCAGTTTACCACATGGGCAGGCTTCCTACGAGCAGTACTTC	CASSLPHGQASYEQYF
TRBV18	-	TRBD1	TRBJ1-3	TGTGCCAGCTCTCCAGCAAGAATCACAGGGGGGAGAAACACCATATATTTT	CASSPARITGGRNTIYF
TRBV4-2	-	-	TRBJ1-1	TGTGCCAGCAGCCAAGCTCACGGGCCTAACACTGAAGCTTTCTTT	CASSQAHGPNTEAFF
TRBV11-2	-	-	TRBJ2-4	TGTGCCAGCAGCAACCGGGACAAAAAAAACATTCAGTACTTC	CASSNRDKKNIQYF
TRBV10-2	-	-	TRBJ2-7	TGCGCCAGCAGTGAGCTTCGGTACGGGGAGCAGTACTTC	CASSELRYGEQYF
TRBV6-1	-	-	TRBJ1-3	TGTGCCAGCAGAGGCCCGGGAAACACCATATATTTT	CASRGPGNTIYF
TRBV30	-	-	TRBJ2-7	TGTGCCTGGGGTCCCCGCCAGGGTCAGGGGCAGTACTTC	CAWGPRQGQGQYF
TRBV30	-	-	TRBJ2-7	TGTGCCTGGAGTGCAGTCCGTCTCTCCTACGAGCAGTACTTC	CAWSAVRLSYEQYF
TRBV6-6	-	TRBD1	TRBJ1-6	TGTGCCAGCAGTGCTGGGGACAGGGGAGTTAATTCACCCCTCCACTTT	CASSAGDRGVNSPLHF
TRBV9	-	-	TRBJ2-3	TGTGCCAGCAGCGTAGGACCGACCGGCGCCGATACGCAGTATTTT	CASSVGPTGADTQYF
TRBV6-5	-	-	TRBJ1-2	TGTGCCAGCAGTTACTCGATCCAGGGTCGGGGCTACACCTTC	CASSYSIQGRGYTF
TRBV9	-	TRBD2	TRBJ2-1	TGTGCCAGCAGCGTAGAAAGCGGGGAAATCTACAATGAGCAGTTCTTC	CASSVESGEIYNEQFF
TRBV18	-	-	TRBJ1-4	TGTGCCAGCTCACCAGTTACAGGGAAAGAAAAACTGTTTTTT	CASSPVTGKEKLFF
TRBV5-4	-	TRBD1	TRBJ2-1	TGTGCCAGCAGCTCCGGGACAGGGGCCATTACTTACAATGAGCAGTTCTTC	CASSSGTGAITYNEQFF
TRBV29-1	-	-	TRBJ2-3	TGCAGCGTTGGCTCTGGCACAGATACGCAGTATTTT	CSVGSGTDTQYF
TRBV11-3	-	-	TRBJ1-6	TGTGCCAGCAGCCGCTCCCCCCCCTATAATTCACCCCTCCACTTT	CASSRSPPYNSPLHF
TRBV18	-	-	TRBJ2-7	TGTGCCAGCTCACCACGGGGCTTACCCTACGAGCAGTACTTC	CASSPRGLPYEQYF
TRBV28	-	TRBD1	TRBJ2-7	TGTGCCAGTGGGACAGGGGGCTACGAGCAGTACTTC	CASGTGGYEQYF
TRBV28	-	-	TRBJ2-3	TGTGCCAGCAGTTTATCGGGGTATGCGCAGTATTTT	CASSLSGYAQYF
TRBV29-1	-	-	TRBJ2-1	TGCAGCGGGCAGGGTAGCTCCTACAATGAGCAGTTCTTC	CSGQGSSYNEQFF
TRBV28	-	-	TRBJ1-5	TGTGCCAGCAGTTTGAGGCTCAGCAATCAGCCCCAGCATTTT	CASSLRLSNQPQHF
TRBV7-9	-	TRBD2	TRBJ2-1	TGTGCCAGCAGCTTAGAGGCTAGCGGGAGAAATGAGCAGTTCTTC	CASSLEASGRNEQFF
TRBV30	-	-	TRBJ2-2	TGTGCCTGGAGCCAGAACACCGGGGAGCTGTTTTTT	CAWSQNTGELFF